The entry below describes one TCR beta chain. Its specificity is not known. As for the donors, each was a healthy bone marrow donor. These data belong to a study of cytomegalovirus exposure and HLA in healthy donors. Findings and limits, study-wide: Among the sequence variants, a highly shared cluster was likely an artifact of sequencing. A classifier reportedly called cytomegalovirus status with high sensitivity and specificity. Versus the approximately 720-donor mean, an Asian-associated ancestry cluster reportedly showed fewer N-insertions in a later analysis.

J lost 3 bases, V lost 4 bases, and 9 bases had no gene match. The CDR3 sequence is 17 residues long. Germline values: CDR1 LGHNA, CDR2 YNFKEQ. The study ran its PCR with 60 Vbeta and 13 Jbeta primers. Data came from immunoSEQ multiplex PCR; TCRdb stores just in-frame clones and leaves some out. The sample has around 97,000 clones; about four fifths are singletons. Sequencing input: PBMCs. This sequence was found in a man between 35 and 55 years old in good health and CMV-seropositive. The V and J genes are TRBV4-2 and TRBJ2-3; 11 nucleotides line up with TRBD2. This CDR3 is CASSPVLAGGRTDTQYF. The CDR3 bases are TGTGCCAGCAGCCCGGTATTAGCGGGAGGGCGGACAGATACGCAGTATTTT.